One sample yielded the 32 T cell receptor beta chains listed below, sequenced in a study of OX40 agonist ivuxolimab in advanced cancers. Assay used: immunoSEQ multiplex PCR; TCRdb lists only in-frame clones, some missing. The table includes tens of thousands of clones, roughly 86% detected once. The specimen comprised CD4+ or CD8+ T cells sorted from blood, sampled in a trial of the OX40 agonist ivuxolimab. The receptors derive from an adult with an advanced solid tumor such as melanoma, head and neck, liver or kidney cancer.

The CDR3 spells CASSPTGTDQPQHF. The CDR3 DNA sequence: TGTGCCAGCTCACCGACAGGGACCGATCAGCCCCAGCATTTT. The chain uses TRBV18 and TRBJ1-5, with 7 bases that match TRBD1. The ends lost 3 bases at V and 5 bases at J; junction bases unmatched: 4. This CDR3 has 14 amino acids. Looked up from germline, CDR1 is KGHSH and CDR2 is LQKENI. The full variable domain, its missing parts supplied by reference TRBV18 and TRBJ1-5, is NAGVMQNPRHLVRRRGQEARLRCSPMKGHSHVYWYRQLPEEGLKFMVYLQKENIIDESGMPKERFSAEFPKEGPSILRIQQVVRGDSAAYFCASSPTGTDQPQHFGDGTRLSIL.

The chain uses TRBV6-6 and TRBJ1-5; no clear D. The V end was cut by 1 base, the J end by 5 bases, with 6 bases between. Germline V lookup: CDR1 MNHNY, CDR2 SVGAGI (reference sequence). The CDR3 covers 13 residues. CDR3 protein: CASSYLNYQPQHF. In DNA, the CDR3 is TGTGCCAGCAGTTACTTGAACTATCAGCCCCAGCATTTT.

The sample holds one count of this clone. The rearrangement uses TRBV28 and TRBJ2-7; the match to TRBD1 covers 9 bases. The CDR3 spans 15 residues. Per the germline V gene, CDR1 is MDHEN and CDR2 is SYDVKM. The V gene end was trimmed by 5 bases and the J gene end by 3 bases; junction bases not matched to a gene: 8. CDR3 region: CASSLPGTGLYEQYF. The CDR3 coding sequence is TGTGCCAGCAGTCTCCCCGGGACAGGGCTCTACGAGCAGTACTTC.

The CDR3 DNA reads TGTGCCACCCTCCCGGCGGTTATAACTCGGAGTGCGCAGTATTTT. It translates to CATLPAVITRSAQYF. The V call is TRBV21-1, the J call TRBJ2-3; TRBD2 is the table's D call and was not checked against the DNA. TRBV21-1 is a pseudogene segment. The CDR3 is made up of 15 amino acids.

The chain has TRBV7-9 and TRBJ1-4, with D possibly being TRBD1 (6 bases). The CDR3 runs 16 residues. V was shortened by 5 bases and J by 2 bases, with 15 bases between the two germline ends. Germline V gene sequence: CDR1 SEHNR, CDR2 FQNEAQ (reference sequence). The CDR3 DNA is TGTGCCAGCAGCAAACAGGGATCTGAGACTAATGAAAAACTGTTTTTT. It specifies CASSKQGSETNEKLFF.

This clone was seen just once. This chain links TRBV6-5 with TRBJ2-5; perhaps TRBD1 as D (5 bases). The CDR3 extends over 14 amino acids. Trimming took 2 bases from V and 5 from J, leaving 12 bases between them. Germline loops: CDR1 MNHEY, CDR2 SVGAGI. The CDR3 DNA is TGTGCCAGCAGTTACGGGCAGGGTTGGGAGACCCAGTACTTC. This sequence encodes CASSYGQGWETQYF.

The DNA of the CDR3 is TGTGCCAGCAGTTTAAGACAGGGGCGACACAATCAGCCCCAGCATTTT. Residues: CASSLRQGRHNQPQHF. The chain combines TRBV27 with TRBJ1-5; 8 bases match TRBD1. The V gene's germline CDR1 is MNHEY and CDR2 SMNVEV (reference sequence). V gave up 2 bases and J gave up 3 bases; unmatched junction bases: 6. This CDR3 contains 16 residues.

The chain employs TRBV10-1 and TRBJ2-3; 10 nucleotides line up with TRBD2. V lost 6 bases and J lost 5; bases outside the gene matches: 14. The germline V gene encodes CDR1 WNHNN and CDR2 SYGVQD (reference sequence). This CDR3 spans 17 amino acids. The CDR3 sequence is CASSYSTLAGPGDTQYF. The CDR3, as DNA: TGCGCCAGCAGCTACTCTACACTAGCGGGGCCCGGAGATACGCAGTATTTT.

The chain employs TRBV7-8 and TRBJ1-1; no reliable D call. CDR1 is SGHVS and CDR2 is FQNEAQ in the germline V gene. V was pared by 5 bases and J by 1 base, with 17 bases between. CDR3 size: 16 residues. For the CDR3, the DNA is TGTGCCAGCAGCCAACTGCGGACCCCGGGGAACACTGAAGCTTTCTTT. Protein: CASSQLRTPGNTEAFF.

This clone was observed a handful of times. The genes are TRBV4-2 and TRBJ2-7, with TRBD2 as a possible D gene (5 bases). V was clipped by 0 bases and J by 7 bases, with 19 bases between them. The CDR3 spans 16 residues. The germline CDR1 and CDR2 sequences are LGHNA and YNFKEQ. DNA of the CDR3: TGTGCCAGCAGCCAAGAGGCCTCGGACGTGTCGGGGGAGCAGTACTTC. This gives the protein CASSQEASDVSGEQYF.

This clone was seen just once. The V gene is TRBV6-5, the J gene TRBJ1-4; D uncertain. Trimming cost V 6 bases and J 7 bases, with 12 bases left between them. The CDR3 loop spans 13 amino acids. CDR1 and CDR2 (germline): MNHEY, SVGAGI. CDR3: CASSISPSEKLFF. In DNA, the CDR3 is TGTGCCAGCAGCATCTCTCCGAGTGAAAAACTGTTTTTT.

The sample holds one count of this clone. V is TRBV5-4 and J is TRBJ2-4; 7 bases fit TRBD1. Germline CDR1 reads SGHNT; CDR2 reads YYREEE (reference sequence). Trimming at V came to 4 bases and at J to 9 bases, leaving 19 bases not matched to a gene. This CDR3 comprises 17 residues. CDR3 in amino acids: CASSPGTGAAGRGIQYF. DNA of the CDR3: TGTGCCAGCAGCCCAGGAACAGGGGCAGCCGGTCGTGGCATTCAGTACTTC.

Concerning this clone: The sample holds other DNA sequences that translate to the same CDR3. CDR3 region: CASSDRTRTDTQYF. CDR3 DNA sequence: TGTGCCAGCAGTGATCGGACTAGGACAGATACGCAGTATTTT. This chain joins TRBV2 and TRBJ2-3; 7 nucleotides agree with TRBD2. V shed 3 bases, J shed 3 bases, and the junction held 3 bases outside the gene matches. CDR1 and CDR2 (germline): SNHLY, FYNNEI. The CDR3 loop spans 14 amino acids.

V usage is TRBV7-3 and J usage is TRBJ2-1; 7 bases agree with TRBD2. CDR3 length equals 14 residues. Germline loops: CDR1 SGHTA, CDR2 FQGTGA. Losses at the gene ends were 4 bases for V and 8 bases for J; bases not matched to a gene: 8. The CDR3 reads CASSSGLGRDEQFF. As DNA, the CDR3 is TGTGCCAGCAGCTCAGGACTAGGTAGGGATGAGCAGTTCTTC.

CDR3: CASMRRGSPYNSPLHF. DNA of the CDR3: TGTGCCAGTATGAGGAGGGGGTCCCCCTATAATTCACCCCTCCACTTT. This chain connects TRBV19 to TRBJ1-6, with D possibly matching TRBD1 (6 bases). Trimming stripped 7 bases from V and 2 bases from J, with 15 bases between. The V gene's germline CDR1 is LNHDA and CDR2 SQIVND (reference sequence). This CDR3 region has 16 residues.

CDR3 sequence: CASSQERLNQPQHF. In DNA, the CDR3 is TGTGCCAGCAGCCAAGAACGGCTTAATCAGCCCCAGCATTTT. The chain joins TRBV4-2 to TRBJ1-5; no definite D call. The CDR3 has 14 residues. Germline lookup yields CDR1 LGHNA and CDR2 YNFKEQ. V dropped 0 bases and J dropped 4 bases, with 7 bases sitting between them.

V and J are TRBV28 and TRBJ1-2, with 7 bases identical to TRBD1. CDR1 and CDR2 from the germline V gene are MDHEN and SYDVKM. The CDR3 spans 16 residues. V was pared by 4 bases and J by 6 bases, with 14 bases of the junction left unmatched. As DNA, the CDR3 is TGTGCCAGCAGTTCGCCGGGACAGTCGTTGGGGGATGGCTACACCTTC. Protein product: CASSSPGQSLGDGYTF.

CDR3 DNA: TGTGCCATCAGTGACCAGCGGGGGGGCGCCTACAATGAGCAGTTCTTC. Its protein product is CAISDQRGGAYNEQFF. This chain uses TRBV10-3 with TRBJ2-1; 10 bases are shared with TRBD2. CDR1 is ENHRY and CDR2 is SYGVKD in the germline V gene. V dropped 3 bases and J dropped 2; count of bases not matched to a gene: 4. The CDR3 has 16 residues.

This rearrangement joins TRBV10-3 to TRBJ1-2; D remains ambiguous. There are 15 residues in the CDR3. Germline V gene lookup returns CDR1 ENHRY and CDR2 SYGVKD. The V gene lost 6 bases and the J gene lost 6 bases, with 20 bases spanning the gap. CDR3 region: CAISKTVGMWDGYTF. The CDR3 nucleotides read TGTGCCATCAGCAAGACCGTTGGGATGTGGGATGGCTACACCTTC.

CDR3 sequence reads: CATSRDQGELFF. The CDR3 bases are TGTGCCACCAGCAGAGATCAGGGGGAGCTGTTTTTT. The rearrangement links TRBV15 to TRBJ2-2; D uncertain. CDR1 LNHNV and CDR2 YYDKDF come from the germline V gene (reference sequence). The ends were cut back, 0 bases at V and 8 bases at J, with 4 bases in the middle. The CDR3 spans 12 residues.

The chain combines TRBV29-1 with TRBJ1-4, with D possibly TRBD1 on 6 matching bases. The CDR3 sequence is 12 residues long. Trimming pared 7 bases from V and 6 bases from J, leaving 12 bases between. Per germline, CDR1 SQVTM and CDR2 ANQGSEA. This CDR3 is CSAGKGDEKLFF. Written as DNA, the CDR3 is TGCAGCGCGGGAAAGGGGGATGAAAAACTGTTTTTT. Drawing the rest from reference TRBV29-1 and TRBJ1-4, the complete variable domain is SAVISQKPSRDICQRGTSLTIQCQVDSQVTMMFWYRQQPGQSLTLIATANQGSEATYESGFVIDKFPISRPNLTFSTLTVSNMSPEDSSIYLCSAGKGDEKLFFGSGTQLSVL.

The V call is TRBV7-2, the J call TRBJ2-7; 7 bases match TRBD1. The CDR3 loop spans 14 amino acids. Germline V lookup: CDR1 SGHTA, CDR2 FQGNSA. The J segment lost 2 bases and the V segment lost 3 bases, leaving 4 bases of the junction unmatched. The CDR3: CASSFMTGTYEQYF. The CDR3 DNA follows: TGTGCCAGCAGCTTCATGACAGGGACCTACGAGCAGTACTTC.

This sequence joins TRBV2 and TRBJ2-1, with unresolved D. The V and J ends lost 6 bases and 6 bases respectively, with 6 bases between them. Germline assignment: CDR1 SNHLY and CDR2 FYNNEI. This CDR3 comprises 11 residues. CDR3 amino acids: CASSPFNEQFF. As DNA, the CDR3 is TGTGCCAGCAGCCCTTTCAATGAGCAGTTCTTC.

V is TRBV5-4 and J is TRBJ2-3; 7 nucleotides match TRBD1. Unmatched junction bases numbered 7, after V lost 3 bases and J lost 12 bases. CDR1 and CDR2 from the germline V gene are SGHNT and YYREEE (reference sequence). CDR3 length equals 12 residues. CDR3 in amino acids: CASSSDREAQYF. The CDR3 DNA is TGTGCCAGCAGCTCAGACAGGGAAGCCCAGTATTTT.

The chain recombines TRBV2 with TRBJ1-1; D perhaps matches TRBD1 (6 bases). The CDR3 is 15 residues long. CDR1 is SNHLY and CDR2 is FYNNEI in the germline V gene. Trimming cost V 5 bases and J 6 bases, with 19 bases left between them. This CDR3 is CASSLNRAPGPEAFF. Here the CDR3 DNA reads TGTGCCAGCAGTTTAAACAGGGCCCCTGGGCCTGAAGCTTTCTTT.

The V and J genes are TRBV29-1 and TRBJ1-4; D gene unclear. Germline CDR1 SQVTM, CDR2 ANQGSEA. V lost 3 bases and J 8 bases, leaving 10 bases between the germline ends. This CDR3 is built from 12 residues. The CDR3 spells CSVETPGEKLFF. In DNA, the CDR3 is TGCAGCGTTGAGACCCCGGGAGAAAAACTGTTTTTT.

This clone has a handful of counts. CDR3 DNA sequence: TGCGCCAGCAGCTTGACGAGGGCTAGCGGGAAGAAGAACACCGGGGAGCTGTTTTTT. Amino acids: CASSLTRASGKKNTGELFF. V usage is TRBV5-1 and J usage is TRBJ2-2; 9 bases are a match to TRBD2. With V trimmed by 1 base and J by 1 base, 11 bases remained unmatched. The CDR3 loop spans 19 amino acids. The germline CDR1 and CDR2 sequences are SGHRS and YFSETQ.

In its sample, this clone was seen once. CDR3 DNA sequence: TGTGCCAGCAGCATACAGGGTAGGAGTGAGCAGTTCTTC. Translated, it gives CASSIQGRSEQFF. The chain is built from TRBV11-2 and TRBJ2-1, with a possible D match to TRBD1 (6 bases). Germline V gene sequence: CDR1 SGHAT, CDR2 FQNNGV. CDR3 length: 13 residues. V dropped 5 bases and J dropped 9 bases, with 14 bases sitting between them.

The genes are TRBV5-1 and TRBJ1-5; D is ambiguous. Per germline, CDR1 SGHRS and CDR2 YFSETQ. There are 14 residues in the CDR3. The V and J ends lost 0 bases and 7 bases respectively, with 11 bases between them. The CDR3 DNA follows: TGCGCCAGCAGCTTGGATGAAGGGAAGCAGCCCCAGCATTTT. Residues: CASSLDEGKQPQHF.

Details on this clone: Other DNA sequences from this sample encode an identical CDR3 as well. The chain has TRBV6-1 and TRBJ1-1, with D perhaps TRBD1 (5 bases). The germline CDR1 and CDR2 sequences are MNHNS and SASEGT. V was shortened by 4 bases and J by 0 bases, with 6 bases between the two germline ends. The CDR3 runs to 13 residues. The CDR3 nucleotides are TGTGCCAGCAGTGGACAGATGAACACTGAAGCTTTCTTT. Its translation: CASSGQMNTEAFF.

V gene TRBV11-3 combines with J gene TRBJ2-3; D may be TRBD2 (7 bases). Deletions cut 1 base from V and 2 bases from J, with 10 bases between. CDR3 length: 15 amino acids. Germline lookup yields CDR1 SGHNT and CDR2 YENEEA. This CDR3 is CASSLAGGLTDTQYF. CDR3 DNA sequence: TGTGCCAGCAGCTTAGCGGGGGGCCTCACAGATACGCAGTATTTT.

V is TRBV7-2 and J is TRBJ1-2, with D perhaps matching TRBD1 (6 bases). Trimming shortened V by 4 bases and J by 5 bases, and 20 bases separated the two germline ends. Germline values: CDR1 SGHTA, CDR2 FQGNSA. The CDR3 has 16 amino acids. This chain's CDR3 is CASSSPRGGLVYGYTF. CDR3 in DNA: TGTGCCAGCAGCTCCCCCCGGGGGGGGCTAGTATATGGCTACACCTTC.